Here is one T cell receptor (beta chain) with its context. Its antigen is still unknown. Only in-frame clones appear in the TCRdb table, and some are missing; sequencing was by immunoSEQ multiplex PCR. The repertoire includes 150,000 or so clones, approximately 85% of them detected once, and about 1.9% sits in the top ten. This CDR3 has 14 residues. CDR1 and CDR2 from the germline V gene are MRHNA and SNTAGT. With 2 bases clipped from V and 3 bases from J, the junction kept 2 bases outside the gene matches. The data belong to a study of cytotoxic CD8 clonotypes in ibrutinib-treated CLL. General observations from the study: A rise in clonality was seen at ibrutinib response, and a fall back toward baseline was seen at progression. Baseline-level clonality went beyond age-matched healthy donors and moved in step with circulating CD8+ T-cell counts.

This sequence originates from a human donor with chronic lymphocytic leukemia. The sequencing here drew on PBMCs, taken after 24 months of ibrutinib treatment. The chain has TRBV6-4 and TRBJ1-1; 8 bases are shared with TRBD1. CDR3 region: CASSDPTGDTEAFF. CDR3 DNA: TGTGCCAGCAGTGACCCGACAGGGGACACTGAAGCTTTCTTT.